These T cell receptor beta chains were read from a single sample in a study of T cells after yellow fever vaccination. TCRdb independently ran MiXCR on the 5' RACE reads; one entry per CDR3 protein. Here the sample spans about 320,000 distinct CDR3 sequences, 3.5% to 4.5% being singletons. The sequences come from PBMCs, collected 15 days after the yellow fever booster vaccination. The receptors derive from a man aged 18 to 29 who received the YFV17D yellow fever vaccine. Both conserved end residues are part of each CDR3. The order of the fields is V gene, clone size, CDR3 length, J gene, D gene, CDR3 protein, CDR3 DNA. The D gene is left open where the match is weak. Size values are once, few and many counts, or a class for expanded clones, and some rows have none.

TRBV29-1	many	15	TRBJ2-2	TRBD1	CSVELGTGRTGELFF	TGCAGCGTTGAACTTGGGACAGGGCGTACCGGGGAGCTGTTTTTT
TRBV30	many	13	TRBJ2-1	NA	CAWSSSSINEQFF	TGTGCCTGGAGTTCAAGTAGTATAAATGAGCAGTTCTTC
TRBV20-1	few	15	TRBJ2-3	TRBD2	CSARAGRGFVDTQYF	TGCAGTGCTAGAGCGGGGCGGGGGTTTGTGGATACGCAGTATTTT
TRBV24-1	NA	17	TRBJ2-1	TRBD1	CATSSSPGDRGGNEQFF	TGTGCCACCAGCTCATCCCCCGGGGACAGGGGAGGTAATGAGCAGTTCTTC
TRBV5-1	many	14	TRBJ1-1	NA	CASSLLEGGTEAFF	TGCGCCAGCAGCTTACTGGAGGGGGGCACTGAAGCTTTCTTT
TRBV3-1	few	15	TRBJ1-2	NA	CASSQVPVTNYGYTF	TGTGCCAGCAGCCAAGTTCCGGTTACTAACTATGGCTACACCTTC
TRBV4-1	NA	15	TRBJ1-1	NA	CASSHKGGLSTEAFF	TGCGCCAGCAGCCACAAGGGCGGCCTGAGCACTGAAGCTTTCTTT
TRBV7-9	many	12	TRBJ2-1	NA	CASSLISDEQFF	TGTGCCAGCAGCTTAATTTCAGATGAGCAGTTCTTC
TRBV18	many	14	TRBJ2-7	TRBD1	CASSPGTGPYEQYF	TGTGCCAGCTCACCAGGGACAGGGCCCTACGAGCAGTACTTC
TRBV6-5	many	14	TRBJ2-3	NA	CASSQYRRTDTQYF	TGTGCCAGCAGTCAATATCGTAGGACAGATACGCAGTATTTT
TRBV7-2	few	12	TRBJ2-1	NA	CASSLGAKEQFF	TGTGCCAGCAGCTTAGGGGCTAAGGAGCAGTTCTTC
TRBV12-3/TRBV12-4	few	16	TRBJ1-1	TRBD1	CASTDSGTGTSTEAFF	TGTGCCAGCACCGATTCGGGGACAGGCACCTCCACTGAAGCTTTCTTT
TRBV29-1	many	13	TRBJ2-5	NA	CSVAGRPKETQYF	TGCAGCGTTGCCGGCAGGCCGAAAGAGACCCAGTACTTC
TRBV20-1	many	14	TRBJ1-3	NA	CSARVVKSGNTIYF	TGCAGTGCTAGAGTGGTGAAGTCTGGAAACACCATATATTTT
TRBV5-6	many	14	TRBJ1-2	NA	CASSSGQRGYGYTF	TGTGCCAGCAGCTCCGGACAGCGAGGCTATGGCTACACCTTC
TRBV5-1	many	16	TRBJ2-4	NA	CASSLDRGVAKNIQYF	TGCGCCAGCAGCTTGGATCGCGGGGTAGCCAAAAACATTCAGTACTTC
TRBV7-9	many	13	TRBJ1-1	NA	CASSLETGVEAFF	TGTGCCAGCAGCTTGGAAACAGGTGTTGAAGCTTTCTTT
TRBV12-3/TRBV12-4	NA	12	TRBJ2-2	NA	CASSVWGGELFF	TGTGCCAGCAGCGTTTGGGGCGGGGAGCTGTTTTTT
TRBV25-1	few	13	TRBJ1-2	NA	CASSTGQYYGYTF	TGTGCCAGCTCGACGGGTCAATACTATGGCTACACCTTC
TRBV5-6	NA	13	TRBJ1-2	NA	CASSFETDHRYTF	TGTGCCAGCAGCTTCGAGACAGACCACCGCTACACCTTC
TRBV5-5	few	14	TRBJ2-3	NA	CASSLRPGWDTQYF	TGTGCCAGCAGCTTAAGGCCTGGGTGGGATACGCAGTATTTT
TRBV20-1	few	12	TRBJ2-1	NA	CSASGGRDEQFF	TGCAGTGCTTCCGGGGGAAGGGATGAGCAGTTCTTC
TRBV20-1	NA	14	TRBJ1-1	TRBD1	CSARGGGQGIEAFF	TGCAGTGCTAGAGGTGGGGGACAGGGTATTGAAGCTTTCTTT
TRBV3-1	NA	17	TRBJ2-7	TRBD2	CASSPGLAGALRYEQYF	TGTGCCAGCAGCCCCGGACTAGCGGGCGCCCTCCGGTACGAGCAGTACTTC
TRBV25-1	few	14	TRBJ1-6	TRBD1	CASRTGSGNSPLHF	TGTGCCAGCCGGACAGGGAGTGGAAATTCACCCCTCCACTTT
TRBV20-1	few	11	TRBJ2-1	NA	CSARFGNEQFF	TGCAGTGCTAGATTTGGCAATGAGCAGTTCTTC
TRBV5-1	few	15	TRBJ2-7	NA	CASSIAPGHYYEQYF	TGCGCCAGCAGCATCGCTCCGGGACACTATTACGAGCAGTACTTC
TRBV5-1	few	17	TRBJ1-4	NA	CASSLGTFRSTNEKLFF	TGCGCCAGCAGCTTGGGGACATTCAGATCAACTAATGAAAAACTGTTTTTT
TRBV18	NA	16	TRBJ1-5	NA	CASSPRGQGSDQPQHF	TGTGCCAGCTCACCAAGAGGGCAGGGGAGCGATCAGCCCCAGCATTTT
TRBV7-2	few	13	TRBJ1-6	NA	CASSPTGSSPLHF	TGTGCCAGCAGCCCTACAGGGAGCTCACCCCTCCACTTT
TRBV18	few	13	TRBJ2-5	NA	CASLRDWQETQYF	TGTGCCAGCTTGCGGGACTGGCAAGAGACCCAGTACTTC
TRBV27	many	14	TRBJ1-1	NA	CASSFSGEGTEAFF	TGTGCCAGCAGTTTTTCAGGGGAAGGGACTGAAGCTTTCTTT
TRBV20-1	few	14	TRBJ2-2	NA	CSARDVGGGPELFF	TGCAGTGCTAGAGATGTGGGGGGCGGACCGGAGCTGTTTTTT
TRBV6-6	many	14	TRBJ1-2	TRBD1	CASSYRTGDYGYTF	TGTGCCAGCAGTTACCGGACAGGGGACTATGGCTACACCTTC
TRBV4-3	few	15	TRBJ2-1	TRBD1	CASSPGTDSYNEQFF	TGCGCCAGCAGCCCAGGGACAGATTCCTACAATGAGCAGTTCTTC
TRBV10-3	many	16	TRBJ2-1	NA	CAISESPSAGKHEQFF	TGTGCCATCAGTGAGTCCCCAAGTGCCGGGAAGCACGAGCAGTTCTTC
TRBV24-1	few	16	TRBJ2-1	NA	CATSDFAGADYNEQFF	TGTGCCACCAGTGATTTTGCGGGGGCGGATTACAATGAGCAGTTCTTC
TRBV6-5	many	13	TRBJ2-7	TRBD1	CASNLQGAYEQYF	TGTGCCAGCAACTTACAGGGGGCCTACGAGCAGTACTTC
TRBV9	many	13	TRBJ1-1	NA	CASSQGQNTEAFF	TGTGCCAGCAGCCAGGGACAGAACACTGAAGCTTTCTTT
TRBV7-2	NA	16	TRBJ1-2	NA	CASSLTAGSTRYGYTF	TGTGCCAGCAGCTTAACGGCAGGATCTACCCGCTATGGCTACACCTTC
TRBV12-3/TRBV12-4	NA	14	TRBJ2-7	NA	CASSFWQYSYEQYF	TGTGCCAGCAGTTTTTGGCAATACTCCTACGAGCAGTACTTC
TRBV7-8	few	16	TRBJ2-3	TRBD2	CASSSNLAGTLDTQYF	TGTGCCAGCAGCTCGAACCTAGCGGGTACACTCGATACGCAGTATTTT
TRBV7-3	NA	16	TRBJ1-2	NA	CASSLTPRDGLYGYTF	TGTGCCAGCAGCCTAACCCCCCGGGACGGGCTCTATGGCTACACCTTC
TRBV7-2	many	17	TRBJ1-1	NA	CASSLAGLLSMNTEAFF	TGTGCCAGCAGCTTAGCAGGACTGCTATCTATGAACACTGAAGCTTTCTTT
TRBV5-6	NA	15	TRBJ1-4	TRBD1	CASSLRQGPREKLFF	TGTGCCAGCAGCCTAAGACAGGGACCAAGAGAAAAACTGTTTTTT
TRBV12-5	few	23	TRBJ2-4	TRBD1	CASGLAHRGSRSKDRLAKNIQYF	TGTGCTAGTGGTTTGGCTCACAGGGGGTCAAGGAGTAAGGATAGATTAGCCAAAAACATTCAGTACTTC
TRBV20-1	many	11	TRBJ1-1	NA	CSARRGQSAFF	TGCAGTGCTAGAAGGGGACAATCGGCTTTCTTT
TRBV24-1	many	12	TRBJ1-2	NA	CATPRSKYGYTF	TGTGCCACCCCACGGTCGAAGTATGGCTACACCTTC
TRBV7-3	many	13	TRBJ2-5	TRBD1	CASSPEGAETQYF	TGTGCCAGCAGCCCCGAGGGGGCTGAGACCCAGTACTTC
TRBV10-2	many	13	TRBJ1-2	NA	CASSEGRNYGYTF	TGCGCCAGCAGTGAGGGTAGAAACTATGGCTACACCTTC
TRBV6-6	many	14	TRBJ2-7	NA	CASSPPGQAYEQYF	TGTGCCAGCAGTCCGCCGGGACAAGCCTACGAGCAGTACTTC
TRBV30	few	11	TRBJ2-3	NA	CAWSAVDTQYF	TGTGCCTGGAGTGCTGTAGATACGCAGTATTTT